The source of this TCR beta chain is a study of cytomegalovirus exposure and HLA in healthy donors. Study outcomes and limitations: Later analysis indicated greater clonal expansion among HLA-associated TCR beta chains than among equally common other chains.

A few counts support this clone. The antigen is undetermined. The CDR3 loop spans 14 amino acids. Germline-derived CDR1 and CDR2 are SGDLS and YYNGEE. Trimming removed 1 base from V and 3 bases from J, with 11 bases in between. The PCR ran on 60 Vbeta and 13 Jbeta primers. Produced via immunoSEQ multiplex PCR; TCRdb's table is partial and in-frame only. Seen here are roughly 97,000 clones, around a tenth observed once, and the top ten hold 5% to 5.5%. The TCR originated in a man aged 45-65 years in good health and CMV-seropositive. Sequences were obtained from PBMCs. The chain uses TRBV9 and TRBJ2-7; D is undetermined. The CDR3: CASSVSANYYEQYF. CDR3 coding DNA: TGTGCCAGCAGCGTATCGGCAAACTACTACGAGCAGTACTTC.